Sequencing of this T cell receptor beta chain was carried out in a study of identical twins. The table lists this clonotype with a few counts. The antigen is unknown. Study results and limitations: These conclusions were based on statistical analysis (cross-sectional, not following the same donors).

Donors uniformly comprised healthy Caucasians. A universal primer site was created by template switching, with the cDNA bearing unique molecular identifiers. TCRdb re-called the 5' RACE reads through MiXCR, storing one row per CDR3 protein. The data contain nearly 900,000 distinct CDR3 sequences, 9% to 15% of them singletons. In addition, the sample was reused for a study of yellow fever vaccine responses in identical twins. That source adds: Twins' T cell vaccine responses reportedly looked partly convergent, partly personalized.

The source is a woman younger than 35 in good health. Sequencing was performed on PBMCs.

In nucleotides, the CDR3 is TGTGCCACGGGGGACAGGGGGCACTATAATTCACCCCTCCACTTT. Its protein product is CATGDRGHYNSPLHF. The V gene is TRBV28, the J gene TRBJ1-6, with 12 bases matching TRBD1. This CDR3 spans 15 amino acids. J lost 3 bases, V lost 10 bases, and 4 bases had no gene match. CDR1 MDHEN and CDR2 SYDVKM come from the germline V gene.